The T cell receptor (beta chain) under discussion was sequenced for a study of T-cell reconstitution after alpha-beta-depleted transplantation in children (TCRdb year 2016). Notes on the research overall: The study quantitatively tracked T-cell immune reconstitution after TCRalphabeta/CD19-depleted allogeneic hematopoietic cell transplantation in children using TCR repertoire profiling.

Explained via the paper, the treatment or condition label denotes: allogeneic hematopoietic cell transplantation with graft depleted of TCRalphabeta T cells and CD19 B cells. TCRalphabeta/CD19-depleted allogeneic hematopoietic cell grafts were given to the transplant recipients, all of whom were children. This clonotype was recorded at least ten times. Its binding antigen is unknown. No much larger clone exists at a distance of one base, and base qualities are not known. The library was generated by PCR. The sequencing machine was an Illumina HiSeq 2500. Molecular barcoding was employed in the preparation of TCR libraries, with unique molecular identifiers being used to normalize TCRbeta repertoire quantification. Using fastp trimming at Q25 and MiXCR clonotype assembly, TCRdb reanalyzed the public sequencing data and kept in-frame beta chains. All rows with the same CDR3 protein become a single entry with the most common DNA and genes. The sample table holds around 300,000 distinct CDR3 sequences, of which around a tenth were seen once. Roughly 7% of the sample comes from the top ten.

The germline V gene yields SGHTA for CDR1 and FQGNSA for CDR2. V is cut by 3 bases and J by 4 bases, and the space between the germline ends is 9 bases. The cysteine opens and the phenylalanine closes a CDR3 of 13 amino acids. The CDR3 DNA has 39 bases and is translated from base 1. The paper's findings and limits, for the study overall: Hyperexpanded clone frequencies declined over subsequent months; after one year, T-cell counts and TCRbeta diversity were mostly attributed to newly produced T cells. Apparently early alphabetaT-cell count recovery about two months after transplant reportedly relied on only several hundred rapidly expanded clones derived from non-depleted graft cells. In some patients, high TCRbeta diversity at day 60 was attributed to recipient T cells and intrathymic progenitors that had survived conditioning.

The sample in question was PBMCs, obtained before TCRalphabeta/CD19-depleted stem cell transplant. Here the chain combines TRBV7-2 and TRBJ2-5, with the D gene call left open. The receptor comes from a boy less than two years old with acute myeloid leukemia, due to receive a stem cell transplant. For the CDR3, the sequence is CASSFMWGETQYF. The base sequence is TGTGCCAGCAGCTTCATGTGGGGAGAGACCCAGTACTTC.